The 20 T cell receptor beta chains below were found in one sample sequenced in a study of shared clonotypes between healthy human individuals. The assay was immunoSEQ multiplex PCR, and TCRdb's table has in-frame clones only and misses some. The sample consists of 1,400,000 or so clones, roughly 98.5% of them appearing once. Sequencing was performed on naive CD4+ T cells sorted from blood. Documented subset: CD45RA+ positively selected. The source of these receptors is a man aged 25 to 40 in good health.

V and J are TRBV7-2 and TRBJ2-3; 12 bases align to TRBD2. Germline trimming cut 1 base from V and 4 bases from J; bases unmatched to any gene: 6. From germline, CDR1 is SGHTA and CDR2 FQGNSA. The CDR3 totals 17 residues. CDR3: CASSLVVLAGGSDTQYF. The CDR3 coding sequence is TGTGCCAGCAGCTTAGTGGTACTAGCGGGAGGCTCAGATACGCAGTATTTT.

This clone was recorded once. Mismatch with germline at one junction end may stem from a read error. The chain links TRBV7-2 to TRBJ2-2, with a possible D match to TRBD1 (6 bases). The length of the CDR3 is 16 residues. CDR1 and CDR2 (germline): SGHTA, FQGNSA. CDR3 bases: TGTGCCAGCACCTTACGAGGGGGTTCGAACACCGGGGAGCTGTTTTTT. This sequence encodes CASTLRGGSNTGELFF. The full variable domain, with the rest looked up from reference TRBV7-2 and TRBJ2-2, is GAGVSQSPSNKVTEKGKDVELRCDPISGHTALYWYRQSLGQGLEFLIYFQGNSAPDKSGLPSDRFSAERTGGSVSTLTIQRTQQEDSAVYLCASTLRGGSNTGELFFGEGSRLTVL.

This clone was detected only once. Other DNA sequences in this sample translate to the same CDR3. The genes are TRBV20-1 and TRBJ2-2; the D is unclear. CDR3 length: 11 amino acids. In germline, CDR1 is DFQATT, CDR2 SNEGSKA (reference sequence). The ends were cut back, 1 base at V and 6 bases at J, with 3 bases in the middle. The CDR3 bases are TGCAGTGCTAGAGGGGCCGGGGAGCTGTTTTTT. It encodes CSARGAGELFF.

The J gene is TRBJ2-3, the V gene TRBV7-9, with D unclear. V lost 1 base to trimming and J lost 0 bases, with 8 bases between them. This CDR3 has 15 amino acids. Germline values: CDR1 SEHNR, CDR2 FQNEAQ (reference sequence). The CDR3 loop reads CASSLGHSSTDTQYF. In nucleotides, the CDR3 is TGTGCCAGCAGCTTAGGACATTCGAGCACAGATACGCAGTATTTT.

This clone was detected only once. The chain is built from TRBV5-1 and TRBJ2-7; 8 bases fit TRBD1. The CDR3 sequence is 15 residues long. Looked up from germline, CDR1 is SGHRS and CDR2 is YFSETQ. After removal of 4 bases from V and 0 bases from J, the junction contained 6 bases not matched to a gene. For the CDR3, the DNA is TGCGCCAGCAGCCTTAGGACAGGGAGCTCCTACGAGCAGTACTTC. Protein sequence: CASSLRTGSSYEQYF.

The V and J genes are TRBV7-3 and TRBJ2-7, with 7 bases lining up with TRBD1. CDR3 size: 13 residues. Trimming cost V 8 bases and J 6 bases; bases outside gene matches: 10. The germline gives CDR1 SGHTA, CDR2 FQGTGA. CDR3 sequence reads: CASRTGAGGEQYF. The CDR3 nucleotides read TGTGCCAGCCGAACCGGGGCAGGGGGCGAGCAGTACTTC.

The chain couples TRBV21-1 to TRBJ1-1. TRBV21-1 is recorded as a pseudogene. The CDR3 covers 17 residues. As DNA, the CDR3 is TGTGCCAGCAGTAAATCCTTGGGACCCTCTTACCTGACTGAAGCTTTCTTT. It specifies CASSKSLGPSYLTEAFF.

The chain is built from TRBV5-4 and TRBJ2-1; D unresolved. The V and J ends lost 2 bases and 5 bases respectively, with 5 bases between them. The CDR3 extends over 12 amino acids. The germline CDR1 and CDR2 sequences are SGHNT and YYREEE (reference sequence). The CDR3 sequence: CASSFTNNEQFF. DNA of the CDR3: TGTGCCAGCAGCTTCACAAACAATGAGCAGTTCTTC.

The chain is built from TRBV6-1 and TRBJ1-2; TRBD1 agrees at 7 bases. CDR1 and CDR2 (germline): MNHNS, SASEGT. The CDR3 has 15 amino acids. With 5 bases clipped from V and 1 base from J, the junction kept 7 bases outside the gene matches. CDR3 region: CASSTTGTVNYGYTF. CDR3 coding DNA: TGTGCCAGCAGTACTACCGGGACAGTTAACTATGGCTACACCTTC.

The V and J genes are TRBV2 and TRBJ2-2; D unclear. The CDR3 has 15 residues. V lost 6 bases, J lost 0 bases, and 11 bases lay in between. Germline V gives CDR1 SNHLY, CDR2 FYNNEI. Written as DNA, the CDR3 is TGTGCCAGCAGCCGCAGGAACCCGAACACCGGGGAGCTGTTTTTT. Translation: CASSRRNPNTGELFF.

The V gene is TRBV5-4, the J gene TRBJ2-7; no clear D. V lost 3 bases and J lost 5, with 15 bases in between. The CDR3 covers 14 residues. The V gene's germline CDR1 is SGHNT and CDR2 YYREEE (reference sequence). The CDR3 here is CASSSPGLGNEQYF. The CDR3 coding sequence is TGTGCCAGCAGCTCACCGGGCCTTGGCAACGAGCAGTACTTC.

V and J are TRBV12-1 and TRBJ2-7; the table's TRBD2 call for D was not verified on the DNA. TRBV12-1 is recorded as a pseudogene. The CDR3 runs to 16 residues. This CDR3 is CASSFRLAGQLHEQYF. CDR3 coding DNA: TGTGCCAGCAGCTTTCGGTTAGCGGGACAGCTCCACGAGCAGTACTTC.

This sequence joins TRBV30 and TRBJ2-7, with TRBD2 matching 9 bases. Germline-derived CDR1 and CDR2 are GTSNPN and SVGIG (reference sequence). V lost 4 bases, J lost 4 bases, and 11 bases stayed unmatched. The CDR3 has 15 amino acids. CDR3 coding DNA: TGTGCCTGGACTGCATTTAGCGGGAGAGGTTACGAGCAGTACTTC. This encodes CAWTAFSGRGYEQYF.

V usage is TRBV6-6 and J usage is TRBJ2-7; 10 bases are shared with TRBD2. Germline V gene sequence: CDR1 MNHNY, CDR2 SVGAGI (reference sequence). The V and J ends lost 5 bases and 3 bases, in that order; junction bases with no gene match: 4. The CDR3 contains 14 residues. This CDR3 is CASSPLAGDYEQYF. The CDR3 DNA is TGTGCCAGCAGTCCCCTAGCGGGAGACTACGAGCAGTACTTC.

The genes are TRBV11-1 and TRBJ2-1; 12 bases fit TRBD2. CDR1 and CDR2 (germline): SGHAT, FQDESV (reference sequence). This CDR3 region has 15 residues. V dropped 5 bases and J dropped 9; count of bases not matched to a gene: 8. The CDR3: CASSASGRAVVEQFF. The CDR3 coding sequence is TGTGCCAGCAGCGCTAGCGGGAGGGCCGTTGTTGAGCAGTTCTTC.

J is TRBJ2-1 and V is TRBV11-3; tentative D call: TRBD1 (6 bases). Trimming left V 4 bases short and J 7 bases short, with 17 bases between. CDR1 is SGHNT, CDR2 YENEEA, per germline. The CDR3 covers 15 residues. The CDR3 reads CASSSGQLPWNEQFF. CDR3 sequence (DNA): TGTGCCAGCAGCTCCGGACAGTTGCCGTGGAATGAGCAGTTCTTC. The whole variable domain, remainder taken from reference TRBV11-3 and TRBJ2-1, is EAGVVQSPRYKIIEKKQPVAFWCNPISGHNTLYWYLQNLGQGPELLIRYENEEAVDDSQLPKDRFSAERLKGVDSTLKIQPAELGDSAVYLCASSSGQLPWNEQFFGPGTRLTVL.

This chain uses TRBV5-1 with TRBJ2-1, with a weak D call TRBD2 (6 bases). Looked up from germline, CDR1 is SGHRS and CDR2 is YFSETQ. V was shortened by 0 bases and J by 6 bases, with 10 bases between the two germline ends. The CDR3 sequence is 14 residues long. In DNA, the CDR3 is TGCGCCAGCAGCTTGGCGGGAGACGGCAATGAGCAGTTCTTC. Encoded protein: CASSLAGDGNEQFF.

This chain links TRBV19 with TRBJ2-7, with D perhaps TRBD2 (6 bases). The germline V and J ends were trimmed by 8 bases and 0 bases, with 20 bases remaining between them. This CDR3 contains 16 residues. Germline CDR1 and CDR2: LNHDA and SQIVND (reference sequence). This CDR3 reads CASRRYAGSSSYEQYF. As DNA, the CDR3 is TGTGCCAGTCGCAGATATGCGGGATCCTCCTCCTACGAGCAGTACTTC.

The chain employs TRBV7-9 and TRBJ2-2, with 9 bases lining up with TRBD1. There are 14 residues in the CDR3. Trimming at V came to 7 bases and at J to 5 bases, leaving 5 bases not matched to a gene. In germline, CDR1 is SEHNR, CDR2 FQNEAQ (reference sequence). CDR3 nucleotides: TGTGCCAGCACACAGGGGGCGGGGACCGGGGAGCTGTTTTTT. As protein: CASTQGAGTGELFF.

The chain couples TRBV7-2 to TRBJ2-7, with D tentatively TRBD2 (6 bases). Germline loops: CDR1 SGHTA, CDR2 FQGNSA. The CDR3 is made up of 14 amino acids. V was shortened by 4 bases and J by 5 bases, with 15 bases between the two germline ends. Here the CDR3 reads CASSSPRRGNEQYF. In DNA form, the CDR3 reads TGTGCCAGCAGCTCCCCCCGCCGGGGGAACGAGCAGTACTTC.